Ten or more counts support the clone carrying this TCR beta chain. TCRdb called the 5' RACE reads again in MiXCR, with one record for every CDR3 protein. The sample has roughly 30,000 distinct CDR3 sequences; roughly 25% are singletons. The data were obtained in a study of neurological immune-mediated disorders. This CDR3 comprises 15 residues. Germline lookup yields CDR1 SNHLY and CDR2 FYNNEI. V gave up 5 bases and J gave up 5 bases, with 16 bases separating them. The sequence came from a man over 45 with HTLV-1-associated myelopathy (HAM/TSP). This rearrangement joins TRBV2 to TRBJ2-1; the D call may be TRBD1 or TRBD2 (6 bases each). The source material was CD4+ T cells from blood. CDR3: CASSTGLGGNNEQFF. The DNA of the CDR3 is TGTGCCAGCAGTACCGGGCTAGGGGGGAACAATGAGCAGTTCTTC.